This T cell receptor (beta chain) appears in the sequencing data of a study of technical replicates of blood from several donors. This clone showed up just once. The repertoire was sequenced with immunoSEQ multiplex PCR; TCRdb's copy has only in-frame clones and lacks some. The repertoire has approximately 75,000 clones, 90% to 97% of them found once; the top ten carry 0.3% to 0.4%. Sequenced sample: T cells isolated from PBMCs. The sequence was collected from a human donor in good health.

CDR3 coding DNA: TGTGCCAGCAGTGAATTGAGGTTCCTAAGCAGCACAGATACGCAGTATTTT. This translates into CASSELRFLSSTDTQYF. The chain recombines TRBV25-1 with TRBJ2-3; D is ambiguous. CDR1 MGHDK and CDR2 SYGVNS come from the germline V gene. This CDR3 contains 17 residues. V shed 1 base and J shed 0 bases, with 14 bases lying between them.